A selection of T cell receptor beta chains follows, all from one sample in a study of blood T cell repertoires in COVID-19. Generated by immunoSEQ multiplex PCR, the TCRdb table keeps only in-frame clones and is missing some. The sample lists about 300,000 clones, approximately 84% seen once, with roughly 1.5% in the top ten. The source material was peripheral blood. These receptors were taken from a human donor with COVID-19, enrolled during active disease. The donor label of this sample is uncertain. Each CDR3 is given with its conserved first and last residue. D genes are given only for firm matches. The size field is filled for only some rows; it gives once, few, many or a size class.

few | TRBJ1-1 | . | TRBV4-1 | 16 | CASSQDRIGVGTEAFF | TGCGCCAGCAGCCAAGATCGGATAGGGGTGGGGACTGAAGCTTTCTTT
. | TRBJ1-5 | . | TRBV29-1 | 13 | CSVEGGLHQPQHF | TGCAGCGTTGAAGGAGGGCTGCATCAGCCCCAGCATTTT
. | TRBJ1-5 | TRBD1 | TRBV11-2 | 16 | CASSFGARDSHQPQHF | TGTGCCAGCAGCTTTGGGGCCCGGGACAGCCATCAGCCCCAGCATTTT
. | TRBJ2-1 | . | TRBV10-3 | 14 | CAISPRGSYNEQFF | TGTGCCATCAGTCCGCGGGGCTCCTACAATGAGCAGTTCTTC
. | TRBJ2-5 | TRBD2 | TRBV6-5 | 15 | CATQDAAGSSETQYF | TGTGCCACCCAGGATGCAGCGGGAAGTTCGGAGACCCAGTACTTC
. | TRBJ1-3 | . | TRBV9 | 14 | CASSAGSFGNTIYF | TGTGCCAGCAGCGCAGGATCGTTCGGAAACACCATATATTTT
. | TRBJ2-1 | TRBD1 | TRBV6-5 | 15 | CASRFDRGSYNEQFF | TGTGCCAGCAGATTTGACAGGGGCTCCTACAATGAGCAGTTCTTC
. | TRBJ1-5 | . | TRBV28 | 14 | CASRNEIRGQPQHF | TGTGCCAGCAGGAACGAAATCAGGGGTCAGCCCCAGCATTTT
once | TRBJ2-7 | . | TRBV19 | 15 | CASSLGGLSTYEQYF | TGTGCCAGTAGCCTCGGGGGACTTAGCACCTACGAGCAGTACTTC
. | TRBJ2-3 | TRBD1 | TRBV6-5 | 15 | CASSYGQGGTDTQYF | TGTGCCAGCAGTTACGGACAGGGGGGCACAGATACGCAGTATTTT
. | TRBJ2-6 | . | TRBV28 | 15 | CASRPPGRGANVLTF | TGTGCCAGCAGACCACCAGGGAGGGGGGCCAACGTCCTGACTTTC
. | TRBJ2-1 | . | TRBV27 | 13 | CASSFRLDGEQFF | TGTGCCAGCAGTTTCCGGCTAGATGGTGAGCAGTTCTTC
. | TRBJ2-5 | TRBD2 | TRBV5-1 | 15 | CASSLAGGLQETQYF | TGCGCCAGCAGCTTGGCGGGAGGCCTCCAAGAGACCCAGTACTTC
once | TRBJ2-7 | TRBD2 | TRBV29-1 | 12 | CSVRLAVEEQYF | TGCAGCGTTCGGCTAGCGGTTGAAGAGCAGTACTTC
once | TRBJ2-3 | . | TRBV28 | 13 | CASSLPVTDTQYF | TGTGCCAGCAGTTTACCGGTTACAGATACGCAGTATTTT
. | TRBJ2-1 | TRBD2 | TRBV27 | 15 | CASRAGTSGNDEQFF | TGTGCCAGCAGGGCGGGGACTAGCGGGAATGATGAGCAGTTCTTC
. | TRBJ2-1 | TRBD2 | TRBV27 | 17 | CASSFLGLAGGLHEQFF | TGTGCCAGCAGTTTCCTAGGACTAGCGGGAGGGCTCCATGAGCAGTTCTTC
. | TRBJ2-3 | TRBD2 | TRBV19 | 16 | CASGDPGGRSTDTQYF | TGTGCCAGTGGGGATCCGGGAGGGCGTAGCACAGATACGCAGTATTTT
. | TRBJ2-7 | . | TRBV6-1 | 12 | CASSEARYEQYF | TGTGCCAGCAGTGAAGCTCGCTACGAGCAGTACTTC
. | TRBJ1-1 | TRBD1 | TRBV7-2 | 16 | CASSPTLGQGFTEAFF | TGTGCCAGCAGCCCAACCCTCGGACAGGGGTTCACTGAAGCTTTCTTT
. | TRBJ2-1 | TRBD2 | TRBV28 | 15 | CASSPRTSGYNEQFF | TGTGCCAGCAGCCCTCGGACTAGCGGTTACAATGAGCAGTTCTTC
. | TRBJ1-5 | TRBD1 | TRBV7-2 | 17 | CASSLAGAGQGAGPQHF | TGTGCCAGCAGCTTAGCGGGAGCGGGACAGGGTGCTGGGCCCCAGCATTTT
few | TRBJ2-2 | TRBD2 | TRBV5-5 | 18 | CASSLGLAGGPNTGELFF | TGTGCCAGCAGCTTGGGTCTAGCGGGAGGCCCAAACACCGGGGAGCTGTTTTTT
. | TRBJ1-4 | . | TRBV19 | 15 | CASRRQGDPNEKLFF | TGTGCCAGTAGGCGCCAGGGCGACCCAAATGAAAAACTGTTTTTT
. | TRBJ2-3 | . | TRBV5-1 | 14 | CASSWGRDSDTQYF | TGCGCCAGCAGCTGGGGACGGGACTCAGATACGCAGTATTTT
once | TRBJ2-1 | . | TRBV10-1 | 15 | CASSVAAGTHNEQFF | TGCGCCAGCAGTGTTGCGGCAGGGACACACAATGAGCAGTTCTTC
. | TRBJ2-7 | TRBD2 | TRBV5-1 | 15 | CASSQIAGGPYEQYF | TGCGCCAGCAGCCAAATAGCGGGAGGGCCTTACGAGCAGTACTTC
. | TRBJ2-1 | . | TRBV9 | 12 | CASSAQGWEQFF | TGTGCCAGCAGCGCACAGGGTTGGGAGCAGTTCTTC
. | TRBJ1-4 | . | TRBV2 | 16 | CASSALRTATNEKLFF | TGTGCCAGCAGCGCTCTACGTACTGCAACTAATGAAAAACTGTTTTTT
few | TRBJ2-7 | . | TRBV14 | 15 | CASSQDLRQGHEQYF | TGTGCCAGCAGCCAAGATCTTAGGCAGGGCCACGAGCAGTACTTC
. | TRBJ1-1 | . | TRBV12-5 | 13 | CASGLERGTEAFF | TGTGCTAGTGGTTTGGAGCGGGGGACTGAAGCTTTCTTT
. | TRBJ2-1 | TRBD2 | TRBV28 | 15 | CASSPGLAGGSEQFF | TGTGCCAGCAGCCCGGGACTAGCGGGAGGTAGTGAGCAGTTCTTC
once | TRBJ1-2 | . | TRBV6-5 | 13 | CASSHGEGNGYTF | TGTGCCAGCAGCCACGGGGAGGGAAATGGCTACACCTTC
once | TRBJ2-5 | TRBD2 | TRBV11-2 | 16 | CASSSETSGRKETQYF | TGTGCCAGCAGCTCAGAGACTAGCGGGAGGAAAGAGACCCAGTACTTC
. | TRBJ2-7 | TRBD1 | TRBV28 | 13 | CASLPGQTYEQYF | TGTGCCAGTTTGCCGGGACAGACCTACGAGCAGTACTTC
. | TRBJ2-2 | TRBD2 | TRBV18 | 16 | CASSPGGAGGTGELFF | TGTGCCAGCTCACCAGGCGGAGCGGGGGGCACCGGGGAGCTGTTTTTT
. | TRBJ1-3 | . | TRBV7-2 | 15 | CASSLAYGDGNTIYF | TGTGCCAGCAGCTTAGCGTACGGGGATGGAAACACCATATATTTT
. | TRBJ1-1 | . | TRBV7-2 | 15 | CASSLGRTTNTEAFF | TGTGCCAGCAGCTTAGGTCGGACAACGAACACTGAAGCTTTCTTT
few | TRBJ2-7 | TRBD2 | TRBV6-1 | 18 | CASSEARIAGGGSYEQYF | TGTGCCAGCAGTGAAGCTAGAATAGCGGGAGGGGGATCCTACGAGCAGTACTTC
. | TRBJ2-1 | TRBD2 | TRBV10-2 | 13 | CASNLAGNNEQFF | TGCGCCAGCAACCTAGCGGGAAACAATGAGCAGTTCTTC
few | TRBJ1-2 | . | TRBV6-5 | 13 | CASRGSSDYGYTF | TGTGCCAGCAGAGGGAGTTCTGACTATGGCTACACCTTC
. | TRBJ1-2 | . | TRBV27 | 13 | CLVGRGRDYGYTF | TGTTTAGTCGGGAGGGGCCGGGACTATGGCTACACCTTC
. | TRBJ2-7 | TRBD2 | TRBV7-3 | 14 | CASSPTSGSHEQYF | TGTGCCAGCAGCCCGACTAGCGGGAGCCACGAGCAGTACTTC
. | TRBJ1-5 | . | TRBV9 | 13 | CASSVSYRQPQHF | TGTGCCAGCAGCGTATCCTATAGACAGCCCCAGCATTTT
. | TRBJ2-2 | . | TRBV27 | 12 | CASSLSTGELFF | TGTGCCAGCAGCTTGAGCACCGGGGAGCTGTTTTTT
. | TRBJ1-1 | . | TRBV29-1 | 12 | CSVTDLNTEAFF | TGCAGCGTAACAGATTTGAACACTGAAGCTTTCTTT
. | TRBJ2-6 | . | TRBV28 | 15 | CASSLGGSGANVLTF | TGTGCCAGCAGCCTCGGGGGCTCTGGGGCCAACGTCCTGACTTTC